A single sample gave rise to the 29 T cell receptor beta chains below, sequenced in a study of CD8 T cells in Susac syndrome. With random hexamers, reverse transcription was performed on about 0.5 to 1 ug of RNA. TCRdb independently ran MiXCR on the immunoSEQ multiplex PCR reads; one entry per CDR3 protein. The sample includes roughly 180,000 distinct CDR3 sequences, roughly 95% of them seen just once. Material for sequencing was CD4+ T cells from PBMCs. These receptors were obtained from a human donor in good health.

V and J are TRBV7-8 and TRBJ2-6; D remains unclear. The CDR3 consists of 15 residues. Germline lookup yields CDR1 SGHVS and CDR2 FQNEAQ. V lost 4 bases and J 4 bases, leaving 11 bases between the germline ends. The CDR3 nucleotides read TGTGCCAGCAGCTCGCGAGGCGCGGGGGCCAACGTCCTGACTTTC. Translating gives CASSSRGAGANVLTF.

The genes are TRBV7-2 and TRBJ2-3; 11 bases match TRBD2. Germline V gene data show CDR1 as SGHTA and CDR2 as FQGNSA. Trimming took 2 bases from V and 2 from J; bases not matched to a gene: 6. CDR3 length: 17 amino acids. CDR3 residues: CASSLRLAGTFTDTQYF. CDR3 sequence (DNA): TGTGCCAGCAGCTTAAGACTAGCGGGAACATTCACAGATACGCAGTATTTT.

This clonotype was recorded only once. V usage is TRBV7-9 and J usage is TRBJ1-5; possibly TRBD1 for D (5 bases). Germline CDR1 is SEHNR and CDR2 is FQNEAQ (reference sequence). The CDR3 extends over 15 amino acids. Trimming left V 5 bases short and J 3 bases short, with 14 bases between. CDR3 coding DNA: TGTGCCAGCAGCCCCAGCCGGGGGATCAATCAGCCCCAGCATTTT. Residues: CASSPSRGINQPQHF.

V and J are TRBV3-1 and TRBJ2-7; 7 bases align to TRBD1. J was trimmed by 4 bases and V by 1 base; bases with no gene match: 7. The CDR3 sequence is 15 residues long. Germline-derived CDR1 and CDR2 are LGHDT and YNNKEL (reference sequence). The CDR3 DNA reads TGTGCCAGCAGCCAAGCGACAGGGCTGCCTTACGAGCAGTACTTC. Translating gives CASSQATGLPYEQYF.

CDR3 residues: CASSHDRGSYNEQFF. CDR3 sequence (DNA): TGTGCCAGCAGCCATGACAGGGGGTCTTACAATGAGCAGTTCTTC. V and J are TRBV3-1 and TRBJ2-1; 9 bases are shared with TRBD1. V was pared by 3 bases and J by 4 bases, with 4 bases of the junction left unmatched. CDR1 and CDR2 (germline): LGHDT, YNNKEL (reference sequence). The CDR3 runs to 15 residues.

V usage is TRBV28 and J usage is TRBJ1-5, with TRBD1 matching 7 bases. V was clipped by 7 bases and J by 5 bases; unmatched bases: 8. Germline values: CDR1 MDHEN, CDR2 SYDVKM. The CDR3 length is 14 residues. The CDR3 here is CASTDGQAHQPQHF. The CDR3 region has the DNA TGTGCCAGCACCGATGGACAGGCCCATCAGCCCCAGCATTTT.

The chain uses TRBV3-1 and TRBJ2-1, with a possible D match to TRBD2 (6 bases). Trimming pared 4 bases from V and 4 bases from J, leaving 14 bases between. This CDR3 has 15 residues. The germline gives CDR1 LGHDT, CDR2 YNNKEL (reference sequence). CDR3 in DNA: TGTGCCAGCAGCCTTCCGGGACTTCAATACAATGAGCAGTTCTTC. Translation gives CASSLPGLQYNEQFF.

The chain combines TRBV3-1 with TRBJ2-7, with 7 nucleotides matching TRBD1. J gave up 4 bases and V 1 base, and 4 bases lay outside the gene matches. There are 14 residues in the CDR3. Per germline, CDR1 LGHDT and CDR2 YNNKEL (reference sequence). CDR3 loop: CASSQGGTAYEQYF. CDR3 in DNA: TGTGCCAGCAGCCAAGGTGGGACAGCATACGAGCAGTACTTC.

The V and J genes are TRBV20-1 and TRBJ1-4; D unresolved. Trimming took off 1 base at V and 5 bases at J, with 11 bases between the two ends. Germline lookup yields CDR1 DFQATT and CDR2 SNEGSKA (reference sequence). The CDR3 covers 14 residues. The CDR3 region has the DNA TGCAGTGCTAGAGTGGCGCCCAACAATGAAAAACTGTTTTTT. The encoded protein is CSARVAPNNEKLFF.

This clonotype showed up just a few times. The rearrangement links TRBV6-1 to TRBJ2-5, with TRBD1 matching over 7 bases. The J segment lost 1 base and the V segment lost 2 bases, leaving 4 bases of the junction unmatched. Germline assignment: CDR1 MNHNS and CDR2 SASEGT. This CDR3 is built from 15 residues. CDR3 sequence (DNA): TGTGCCAGCAGTGAAATGGGACAGTTCCAAGAGACCCAGTACTTC. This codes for CASSEMGQFQETQYF.

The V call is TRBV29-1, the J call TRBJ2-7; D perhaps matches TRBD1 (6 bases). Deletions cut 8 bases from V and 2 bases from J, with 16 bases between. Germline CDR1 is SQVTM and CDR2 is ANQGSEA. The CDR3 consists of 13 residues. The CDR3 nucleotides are TGCAGCTACCGGGGACACCTAACCTACGAGCAGTACTTC. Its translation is CSYRGHLTYEQYF.

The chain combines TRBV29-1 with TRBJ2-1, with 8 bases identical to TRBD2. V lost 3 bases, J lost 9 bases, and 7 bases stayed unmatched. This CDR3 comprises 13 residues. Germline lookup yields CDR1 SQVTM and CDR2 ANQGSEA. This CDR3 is CSVEELAATEQFF. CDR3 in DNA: TGCAGCGTTGAGGAACTAGCGGCCACTGAGCAGTTCTTC.

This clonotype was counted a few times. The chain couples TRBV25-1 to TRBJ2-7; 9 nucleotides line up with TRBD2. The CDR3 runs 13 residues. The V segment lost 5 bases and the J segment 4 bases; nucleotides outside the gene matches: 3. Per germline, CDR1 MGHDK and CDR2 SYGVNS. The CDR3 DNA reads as TGTGCCAGCAGTCTAGCGGGACGTTACGAGCAGTACTTC. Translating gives CASSLAGRYEQYF.

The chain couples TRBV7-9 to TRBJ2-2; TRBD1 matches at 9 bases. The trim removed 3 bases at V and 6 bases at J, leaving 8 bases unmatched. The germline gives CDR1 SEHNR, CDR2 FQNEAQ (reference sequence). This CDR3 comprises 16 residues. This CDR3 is CASSFLTGTGSGELFF. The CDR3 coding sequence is TGTGCCAGCAGCTTCCTAACCGGGACAGGGTCCGGGGAGCTGTTTTTT.

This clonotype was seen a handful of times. The DNA of the CDR3 is TGTGCCAGCAGCGTAGCTGAAGGGGCACGTTACACCTTC. Translation: CASSVAEGARYTF. V and J are TRBV9 and TRBJ1-2, with a possible D match to TRBD1 (5 bases). Germline V gene lookup returns CDR1 SGDLS and CDR2 YYNGEE. V lost 0 bases, J lost 11 bases, and 14 bases lay in between. The CDR3 runs to 13 residues.

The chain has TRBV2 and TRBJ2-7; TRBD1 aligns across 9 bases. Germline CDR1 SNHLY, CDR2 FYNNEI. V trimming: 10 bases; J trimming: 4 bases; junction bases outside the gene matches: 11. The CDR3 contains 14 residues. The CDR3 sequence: CATQPDRGGYEQYF. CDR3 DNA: TGTGCCACCCAACCGGACAGGGGAGGATACGAGCAGTACTTC.

The CDR3 protein is CASSLILRVNTGELFF. CDR3 nucleotides: TGTGCCAGCAGTTTAATTCTCAGGGTCAACACCGGGGAGCTGTTTTTT. The chain recombines TRBV28 with TRBJ2-2, with D perhaps TRBD1 (5 bases). This CDR3 has 16 amino acids. The V gene lost 2 bases and the J gene lost 2 bases, with 12 bases spanning the gap. CDR1 is MDHEN and CDR2 is SYDVKM in the germline V gene.

This CDR3 is CASSVVEGDEQFF. The CDR3 DNA follows: TGTGCCAGCAGCGTAGTCGAGGGGGATGAGCAGTTCTTC. V and J are TRBV9 and TRBJ2-1, with D perhaps matching TRBD1 (6 bases). The CDR3 loop spans 13 amino acids. Trimming took 0 bases from V and 8 from J, leaving 9 bases between them. CDR1 and CDR2 (germline): SGDLS, YYNGEE. The complete variable domain, with remaining parts taken from reference TRBV9 and TRBJ2-1, reads DSGVTQTPKHLITATGQRVTLRCSPRSGDLSVYWYQQSLDQGLQFLIQYYNGEERAKGNILERFSAQQFPDLHSELNLSSLELGDSALYFCASSVVEGDEQFFGPGTRLTVL.

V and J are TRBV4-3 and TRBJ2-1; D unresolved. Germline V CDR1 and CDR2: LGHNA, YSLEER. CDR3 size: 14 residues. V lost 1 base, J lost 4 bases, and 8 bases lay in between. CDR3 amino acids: CASSQASAYNEQFF. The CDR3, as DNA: TGCGCCAGCAGCCAAGCTTCGGCGTACAATGAGCAGTTCTTC.

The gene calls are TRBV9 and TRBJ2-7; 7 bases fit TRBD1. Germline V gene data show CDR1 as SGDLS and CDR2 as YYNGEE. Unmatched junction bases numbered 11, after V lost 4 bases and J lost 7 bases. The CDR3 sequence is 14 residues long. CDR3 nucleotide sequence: TGTGCCAGCAGCCGCGACAGGGCACGTAGTGAGCAGTACTTC. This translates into CASSRDRARSEQYF.

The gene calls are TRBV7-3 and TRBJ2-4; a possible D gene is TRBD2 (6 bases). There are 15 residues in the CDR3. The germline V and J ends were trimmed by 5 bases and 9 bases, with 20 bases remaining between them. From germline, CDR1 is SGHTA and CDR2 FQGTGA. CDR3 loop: CASSAGRGHGSIQYF. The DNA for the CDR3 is TGTGCCAGCAGCGCGGGCAGAGGCCACGGGAGCATTCAGTACTTC.

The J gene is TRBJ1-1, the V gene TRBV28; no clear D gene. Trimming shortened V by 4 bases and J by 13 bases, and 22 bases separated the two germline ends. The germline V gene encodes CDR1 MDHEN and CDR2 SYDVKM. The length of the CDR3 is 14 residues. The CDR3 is CASSSTREGQTCFF. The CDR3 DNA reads TGTGCCAGCAGTTCCACTAGGGAGGGTCAGACGTGTTTCTTT.

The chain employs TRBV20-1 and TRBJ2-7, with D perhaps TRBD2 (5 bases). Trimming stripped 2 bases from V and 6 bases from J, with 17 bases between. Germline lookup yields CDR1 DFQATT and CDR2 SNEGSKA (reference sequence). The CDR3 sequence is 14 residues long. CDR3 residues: CSARQPGPRGEQYF. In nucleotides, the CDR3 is TGCAGTGCTAGACAACCGGGCCCCCGGGGCGAGCAGTACTTC.

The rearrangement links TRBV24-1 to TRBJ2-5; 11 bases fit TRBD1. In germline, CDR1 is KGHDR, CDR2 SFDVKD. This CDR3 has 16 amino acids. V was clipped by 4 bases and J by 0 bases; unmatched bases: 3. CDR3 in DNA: TGTGCCACCAGTGACCGGGACAGGGGGTACCAAGAGACCCAGTACTTC. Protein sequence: CATSDRDRGYQETQYF.

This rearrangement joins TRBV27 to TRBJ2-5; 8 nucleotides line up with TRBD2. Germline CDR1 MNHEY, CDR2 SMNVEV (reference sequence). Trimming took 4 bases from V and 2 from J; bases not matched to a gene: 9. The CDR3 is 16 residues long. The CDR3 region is CASSSSYSGAQETQYF. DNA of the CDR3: TGTGCCAGCAGTTCATCCTATAGCGGGGCACAAGAGACCCAGTACTTC.

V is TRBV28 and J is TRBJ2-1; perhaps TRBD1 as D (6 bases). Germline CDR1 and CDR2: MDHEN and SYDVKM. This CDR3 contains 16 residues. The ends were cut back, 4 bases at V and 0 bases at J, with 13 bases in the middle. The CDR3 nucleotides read TGTGCCAGCAGTTCCCCGCAGGGGTTCTCCTACAATGAGCAGTTCTTC. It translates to CASSSPQGFSYNEQFF.

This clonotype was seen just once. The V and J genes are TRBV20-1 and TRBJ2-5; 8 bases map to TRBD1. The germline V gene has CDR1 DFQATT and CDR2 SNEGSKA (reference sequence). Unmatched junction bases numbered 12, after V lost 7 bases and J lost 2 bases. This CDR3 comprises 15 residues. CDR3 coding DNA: TGCAGTGTCATACCCTTCGACAGGGGTCAAGAGACCCAGTACTTC. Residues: CSVIPFDRGQETQYF.

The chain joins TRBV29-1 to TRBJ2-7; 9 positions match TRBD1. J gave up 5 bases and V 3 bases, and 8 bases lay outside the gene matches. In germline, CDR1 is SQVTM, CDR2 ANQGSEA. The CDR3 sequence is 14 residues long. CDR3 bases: TGCAGCGTTGAGAAGGGACAGGGTATAGACGAGCAGTACTTC. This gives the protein CSVEKGQGIDEQYF.

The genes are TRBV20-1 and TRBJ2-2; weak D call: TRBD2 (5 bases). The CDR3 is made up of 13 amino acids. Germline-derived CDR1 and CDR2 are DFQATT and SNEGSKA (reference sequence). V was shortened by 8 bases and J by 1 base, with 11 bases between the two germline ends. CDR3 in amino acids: CSLESGNTGELFF. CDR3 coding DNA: TGCAGTCTTGAGAGCGGGAACACCGGGGAGCTGTTTTTT.